Following are 32 T cell receptor beta chains from one sample sequenced in a study of blood T cell repertoires in COVID-19. Measured with immunoSEQ multiplex PCR; TCRdb has only the in-frame clones, and not every one. The data show some 300,000 clones, approximately 89% seen once. Sequencing was carried out using peripheral blood. These receptors came from a woman under 40 who had recovered from COVID-19.

The chain joins TRBV18 to TRBJ2-3; 11 bases match TRBD2. Trimming took 2 bases from V and 3 from J; bases not matched to a gene: 4. The CDR3 runs to 16 residues. Germline CDR1 reads KGHSH; CDR2 reads LQKENI. CDR3 sequence (DNA): TGTGCCAGCTCACCATCGGCTAGCGGGGGGACAGATACGCAGTATTTT. This sequence encodes CASSPSASGGTDTQYF.

This clone turned up a few times. The rearrangement links TRBV7-8 to TRBJ2-3; D gene ambiguous. CDR1 and CDR2 from the germline V gene are SGHVS and FQNEAQ. The CDR3 has 14 residues. Trimming stripped 5 bases from V and 1 base from J, with 10 bases between. CDR3 bases: TGTGCCAGCAGCCATCTTCGGGGCACAGATACGCAGTATTTT. It is translated as CASSHLRGTDTQYF.

This clone was recorded once. V is TRBV28 and J is TRBJ2-5, with 8 nucleotides matching TRBD2. Trimming removed 6 bases from V and 9 bases from J; junction bases left unmatched: 18. This CDR3 contains 16 residues. The V gene's germline CDR1 is MDHEN and CDR2 SYDVKM. CDR3 in DNA: TGTGCCAGCAGCCTGAGGTGGCGACTACCGGGAGGGGCCCAGTACTTC. Protein sequence: CASSLRWRLPGGAQYF.

The V call is TRBV7-3, the J call TRBJ2-1; D ambiguous. Trimming cost V 1 base and J 0 bases, with 10 bases left between them. Germline-derived CDR1 and CDR2 are SGHTA and FQGTGA. The CDR3 spans 16 residues. The CDR3 coding sequence is TGTGCCAGCAGCTTAAGATCTCCGAGCTCCTACAATGAGCAGTTCTTC. This encodes CASSLRSPSSYNEQFF.

The J gene is TRBJ1-3, the V gene TRBV4-2, with 7 bases lining up with TRBD1. CDR3 length: 15 amino acids. Germline CDR1 is LGHNA and CDR2 is YNFKEQ. The trim removed 0 bases at V and 2 bases at J, leaving 1 base unmatched. The CDR3 sequence is CASSQDQGAGNTIYF. In DNA, the CDR3 is TGTGCCAGCAGCCAAGATCAGGGGGCTGGAAACACCATATATTTT.

The chain has TRBV30 and TRBJ1-2; the match to TRBD1 covers 7 bases. The CDR3 loop spans 14 amino acids. V lost 1 base, J lost 8 bases, and 10 bases stayed unmatched. Germline V gene data show CDR1 as GTSNPN and CDR2 as SVGIG (reference sequence). CDR3 protein: CAWSATGPAGGYTF. As DNA, the CDR3 is TGTGCCTGGAGTGCGACAGGGCCCGCCGGCGGCTACACCTTC.

This clone was seen a single time. V is TRBV4-2 and J is TRBJ2-5; 10 bases are a match to TRBD2. Trimming at V came to 0 bases and at J to 2 bases, leaving 9 bases not matched to a gene. Germline CDR1 and CDR2: LGHNA and YNFKEQ. This CDR3 spans 18 amino acids. CDR3 region: CASSQEISLAGVQETQYF. In DNA form, the CDR3 reads TGTGCCAGCAGCCAAGAAATCTCTCTAGCGGGGGTACAAGAGACCCAGTACTTC.

The chain couples TRBV10-3 to TRBJ2-5, with D possibly TRBD2 on 5 matching bases. Germline loops: CDR1 ENHRY, CDR2 SYGVKD. Trimming removed 10 bases at V and 6 bases at J, with 21 bases between. The CDR3 has 14 amino acids. The CDR3 here is CATSTGDFMQTQYF. The CDR3 DNA sequence: TGTGCCACTTCGACCGGGGATTTCATGCAGACCCAGTACTTC.

This sequence joins TRBV24-1 and TRBJ2-7, with 8 bases identical to TRBD1. Per the germline V gene, CDR1 is KGHDR and CDR2 is SFDVKD. The V and J ends lost 5 bases and 2 bases, in that order; junction bases with no gene match: 4. The CDR3 consists of 14 residues. CDR3 bases: TGTGCCACCAGTGCAGGACAGGGAGCCTACGAGCAGTACTTC. This encodes CATSAGQGAYEQYF.

This clone has just one count. The chain combines TRBV5-1 with TRBJ1-1, with D perhaps TRBD1 (6 bases). Trimming left V 2 bases short and J 1 base short, with 12 bases between. This CDR3 is built from 15 residues. Germline values: CDR1 SGHRS, CDR2 YFSETQ. The CDR3 DNA is TGCGCCAGCAGCTTCCCGGGACAAGAGAACACTGAAGCTTTCTTT. Translating gives CASSFPGQENTEAFF.

V gene TRBV19 combines with J gene TRBJ1-2; 8 nucleotides line up with TRBD1. The CDR3 sequence is 14 residues long. V lost 5 bases, J lost 3 bases, and 5 bases stayed unmatched. CDR1 is LNHDA and CDR2 is SQIVND in the germline V gene (reference sequence). The CDR3 sequence: CASSPPDRDYGYTF. CDR3 DNA: TGTGCCAGTAGTCCGCCGGACAGGGACTATGGCTACACCTTC.

This clone was found once. The chain has TRBV9 and TRBJ2-7, with 9 bases matching TRBD2. Trimming removed 0 bases from V and 4 bases from J; junction bases left unmatched: 8. The germline CDR1 and CDR2 sequences are SGDLS and YYNGEE. The length of the CDR3 is 16 residues. The CDR3 DNA reads as TGTGCCAGCAGCGTAGAAGGTAGCGGGGGCGGTTACGAGCAGTACTTC. As protein: CASSVEGSGGGYEQYF.

This clone was seen a single time. The rearrangement uses TRBV30 and TRBJ1-1, with 9 positions matching TRBD1. Germline CDR1 reads GTSNPN; CDR2 reads SVGIG (reference sequence). The CDR3 covers 14 residues. Germline trimming cut 4 bases from V and 5 bases from J; bases unmatched to any gene: 8. CDR3 coding DNA: TGTGCCTGGATCAACAGGGGGCGCGGAACTGAAGCTTTCTTT. Its translation: CAWINRGRGTEAFF.

The V call is TRBV3-1 (or the pseudogene TRBV3-2), the J call TRBJ2-1, with 11 bases identical to TRBD2. Trimming took 10 bases from V and 5 from J; bases not matched to a gene: 4. Germline V gene lookup returns CDR1 LGHDT and CDR2 YNNKEL (reference sequence). The CDR3 contains 13 residues. Here the CDR3 DNA reads TGTGCCACCTTTAGCGGGGGGGACAATGAGCAGTTCTTC. It encodes CATFSGGDNEQFF.

This chain links TRBV5-6 with TRBJ2-1, with 11 bases identical to TRBD2. The J segment lost 4 bases and the V segment lost 7 bases, leaving 10 bases of the junction unmatched. CDR1 is SGHDT, CDR2 YYEEEE, per germline. The CDR3 runs to 16 residues. CDR3 sequence reads: CASGLLGTSGYNEQFF. The CDR3 DNA sequence: TGTGCCAGCGGGTTACTCGGGACTAGCGGATACAATGAGCAGTTCTTC.

The chain uses TRBV9 and TRBJ1-2; D uncertain. CDR3 length equals 14 residues. V lost 1 base, J lost 8 bases, and 15 bases lay in between. Germline CDR1 and CDR2: SGDLS and YYNGEE. CDR3 bases: TGTGCCAGCAGCGTAACTGACACTCCAAAGGGCTACACCTTC. This sequence encodes CASSVTDTPKGYTF.

The rearrangement joins TRBV5-1 to TRBJ2-3; maybe TRBD1 (5 bases). The germline V gene encodes CDR1 SGHRS and CDR2 YFSETQ. This CDR3 is built from 13 residues. Trimming took off 3 bases at V and 5 bases at J, with 10 bases between the two ends. Here the CDR3 DNA reads TGCGCCAGCAGCTCCAGGGTGCAAGATACGCAGTATTTT. It codes for CASSSRVQDTQYF.

Only a few counts were recorded for this clone. This rearrangement joins TRBV27 to TRBJ1-2, with TRBD1 matching over 8 bases. Germline V gene data show CDR1 as MNHEY and CDR2 as SMNVEV (reference sequence). With 2 bases clipped from V and 1 base from J, the junction kept 12 bases outside the gene matches. The length of the CDR3 is 18 residues. The CDR3 loop reads CASSLAPDRDGGNYGYTF. The CDR3 nucleotides are TGTGCCAGCAGTTTAGCCCCGGACAGGGACGGGGGTAACTATGGCTACACCTTC.

V and J are TRBV13 and TRBJ2-7; D not resolved. V was pared by 4 bases and J by 6 bases, with 13 bases between. The CDR3 spans 13 residues. Germline CDR1 and CDR2: PRHDT and FYEKMQ (reference sequence). The CDR3 DNA reads TGTGCCAGCAGCTCGCAACGCGGATCCGAGCAGTACTTC. It is translated as CASSSQRGSEQYF.

The chain recombines TRBV18 with TRBJ1-2, with D hard to call. V lost 6 bases and J 5 bases, leaving 19 bases between the germline ends. The CDR3 runs 15 residues. From germline, CDR1 is KGHSH and CDR2 LQKENI. The CDR3 reads CASSPEAGLEYGYTF. CDR3 nucleotide sequence: TGTGCCAGCTCCCCTGAGGCCGGTCTGGAGTATGGCTACACCTTC.

The chain combines TRBV2 with TRBJ1-1; unclear D gene. The V and J ends lost 6 bases and 6 bases respectively, with 14 bases between them. This CDR3 is built from 13 residues. CDR1 SNHLY and CDR2 FYNNEI come from the germline V gene. The CDR3 loop reads CASRSDGSPEAFF. The CDR3, as DNA: TGTGCCAGCAGATCGGACGGGAGTCCTGAAGCTTTCTTT.

The rearrangement joins TRBV28 to TRBJ2-1, with 8 bases aligning to TRBD1. The CDR3 contains 16 residues. The V gene's germline CDR1 is MDHEN and CDR2 SYDVKM. Trimming cost V 5 bases and J 4 bases; bases outside gene matches: 10. CDR3 DNA: TGTGCCAGCAGTCAGGGGGGACAGGCCCTGTACAATGAGCAGTTCTTC. It translates to CASSQGGQALYNEQFF.

This sequence joins TRBV24-1 and TRBJ2-1, with 9 positions matching TRBD1. The V gene's germline CDR1 is KGHDR and CDR2 SFDVKD. CDR3 length equals 16 residues. V lost 2 bases to trimming and J lost 7 bases; unmatched junction nucleotides: 8. The CDR3 reads CATSDSPGTGRNEQFF. The CDR3 DNA sequence: TGTGCCACCAGTGATTCTCCCGGGACAGGGCGGAATGAGCAGTTCTTC.

This sequence joins TRBV28 and TRBJ1-2; TRBD1 might be the D (5 bases). The CDR3 is 13 amino acids. V was cut by 8 bases and J by 1 base, with 11 bases left in between. CDR1 is MDHEN and CDR2 is SYDVKM in the germline V gene. CDR3 DNA: TGTGCCAGCTCCACGGACAATAACTATGGCTACACCTTC. It is translated as CASSTDNNYGYTF.

The chain has TRBV19 and TRBJ1-5; the D is unclear. Trimming removed 7 bases at V and 3 bases at J, with 10 bases between. The CDR3 has 13 amino acids. Per germline, CDR1 LNHDA and CDR2 SQIVND (reference sequence). DNA for the CDR3: TGTGCCAGTAAGGAGACGGTCAATCAGCCCCAGCATTTT. It specifies CASKETVNQPQHF.

This clone was seen a handful of times. The rearrangement joins TRBV7-9 to TRBJ2-3; a possible D gene is TRBD1 (6 bases). Germline loops: CDR1 SEHNR, CDR2 FQNEAQ (reference sequence). The CDR3 loop spans 15 amino acids. V was clipped by 5 bases and J by 3 bases, with 15 bases between them. The CDR3 DNA sequence: TGTGCCAGCAGCCAGAACAGGGTAGGGACAGATACGCAGTATTTT. Amino acids: CASSQNRVGTDTQYF.

In DNA, the CDR3 is TGTGCCAGCAGCAGACAGGGGGCAGGTACGCAGTATTTT. This gives the protein CASSRQGAGTQYF. The V and J genes are TRBV7-2 and TRBJ2-3; 10 bases align to TRBD1. Germline V gene data show CDR1 as SGHTA and CDR2 as FQGNSA. The V segment lost 5 bases and the J segment 8 bases; nucleotides outside the gene matches: 4. The CDR3 runs to 13 residues.

The rearrangement links TRBV4-2 to TRBJ2-1; TRBD2 agrees at 7 bases. There are 14 residues in the CDR3. V dropped 3 bases and J dropped 3; count of bases not matched to a gene: 2. Germline CDR1 and CDR2: LGHNA and YNFKEQ. CDR3 amino acids: CASSQGGDYNEQFF. The CDR3, as DNA: TGTGCCAGCAGCCAGGGGGGGGACTACAATGAGCAGTTCTTC.

In this sample, this clone turned up once. V and J are TRBV5-4 and TRBJ2-5, with 8 positions matching TRBD2. Germline CDR1 and CDR2: SGHNT and YYREEE (reference sequence). This CDR3 is built from 16 residues. The J segment lost 1 base and the V segment lost 1 base, leaving 6 bases of the junction unmatched. CDR3 sequence (DNA): TGTGCCAGCAGCTTGACTAGCGGACTCATCCAAGAGACCCAGTACTTC. It translates to CASSLTSGLIQETQYF.

The chain is built from TRBV6-5 and TRBJ2-7, with 7 bases lining up with TRBD1. The CDR3 totals 13 residues. Germline V gene sequence: CDR1 MNHEY, CDR2 SVGAGI. V lost 10 bases and J lost 1; bases outside the gene matches: 7. The CDR3 DNA reads TGTGCCACCCGACAGGGCCTGTCCTACGAGCAGTACTTC. Amino acids: CATRQGLSYEQYF.

The chain has TRBV5-1 and TRBJ1-2, with 9 bases lining up with TRBD1. CDR3 size: 13 residues. The germline V gene encodes CDR1 SGHRS and CDR2 YFSETQ. The ends lost 5 bases at V and 4 bases at J; junction bases unmatched: 3. This CDR3 reads CASSDRGIYGYTF. The CDR3 DNA is TGCGCCAGCAGTGACAGGGGGATCTATGGCTACACCTTC.

The chain uses TRBV6-1 and TRBJ1-4; D gene unclear. V shed 2 bases and J shed 4 bases, with 11 bases lying between them. Germline V lookup: CDR1 MNHNS, CDR2 SASEGT. This CDR3 has 15 residues. The CDR3 sequence is CASSEMGGRNEKLFF. DNA for the CDR3: TGTGCCAGCAGTGAAATGGGAGGGCGTAATGAAAAACTGTTTTTT.